Below are 7 T cell receptor beta chains sequenced from a single sample in a study of blood T cell repertoires in COVID-19. The assay was immunoSEQ multiplex PCR, and TCRdb's table has in-frame clones only and misses some. The table includes 200,000 to 250,000 clones, about 80% detected once. Input material: peripheral blood. These receptors were taken from a woman older than 75 with acute or convalescent COVID-19.

The CDR3, as DNA: TGCGCCAGCAGCTTCGGACAGGGGACAACTTACACAGATACGCAGTATTTT. Translated: CASSFGQGTTYTDTQYF. The chain links TRBV5-1 to TRBJ2-3, with 9 positions matching TRBD1. The J segment lost 2 bases and the V segment lost 2 bases, leaving 9 bases of the junction unmatched. Germline CDR1 is SGHRS and CDR2 is YFSETQ. This CDR3 is built from 17 residues.

The sample holds one count of this clone. The chain recombines TRBV2 with TRBJ2-3; no reliable D call. The CDR3 has 12 amino acids. Per germline, CDR1 SNHLY and CDR2 FYNNEI. The V end lost 3 bases, the J end lost 4 bases, and 5 bases lay between the germline ends. The CDR3 here is CASSDSPDTQYF. CDR3 sequence (DNA): TGTGCCAGCAGTGACTCCCCAGATACGCAGTATTTT.

The rearrangement uses TRBV6-5 and TRBJ1-4; the D gene is possibly TRBD1 (6 bases). CDR1 and CDR2 from the germline V gene are MNHEY and SVGAGI. The CDR3 is 14 amino acids. V shed 9 bases and J shed 6 bases, with 17 bases lying between them. The CDR3 nucleotides are TGTGCCAGTCTAAGGGGACAACTCGATGAAAAACTGTTTTTT. Translation: CASLRGQLDEKLFF.

This chain links TRBV5-1 with TRBJ2-5, with D perhaps TRBD2 (6 bases). This CDR3 is 12 amino acids long. Trimming cost V 2 bases and J 4 bases, with 6 bases left between them. CDR1 SGHRS and CDR2 YFSETQ come from the germline V gene. The CDR3 loop is CASSFSGETQYF. DNA for the CDR3: TGCGCCAGCAGCTTTAGCGGAGAGACCCAGTACTTC.

The chain uses TRBV2 and TRBJ2-7; 15 positions match TRBD2. Trimming at V came to 1 base and at J to 6 bases, leaving 1 base not matched to a gene. The germline V gene has CDR1 SNHLY and CDR2 FYNNEI. The CDR3 loop spans 15 amino acids. The CDR3, as DNA: TGTGCCAGCAGTGAAGTGGGACTAGCGGGAGGCGAGCAGTACTTC. Its protein product is CASSEVGLAGGEQYF.

There are a few counts of this clone. The chain couples TRBV7-8 to TRBJ1-2, with unresolved D. V lost 2 bases to trimming and J lost 5 bases, with 6 bases between them. The CDR3 loop spans 12 amino acids. The germline V gene encodes CDR1 SGHVS and CDR2 FQNEAQ. CDR3 DNA: TGTGCCAGCAGCTTACAACAGTATGGCTACACCTTC. Residues: CASSLQQYGYTF.

CDR3 sequence: CATGGTGALGEQYF. As DNA, the CDR3 is TGTGCCACCGGAGGGACAGGGGCCCTCGGCGAGCAGTACTTC. J is TRBJ2-7 and V is TRBV10-3; 10 bases are shared with TRBD1. The J segment lost 6 bases and the V segment lost 10 bases, leaving 12 bases of the junction unmatched. The CDR3 covers 14 residues. The germline CDR1 and CDR2 sequences are ENHRY and SYGVKD.